This paragraph reports one TCR beta chain. Cells designated naive CD8 were CD45RO-negative and were positively selected for CCR7, with terminally differentiated effector memory CD45RA+ cells excluded. Looked up from germline, CDR1 is MNHEY and CDR2 is SMNVEV (reference sequence). Between the trimmed V and J ends, which lost 6 bases and 3 bases, there was a span of 16 bases. The CDR3 consists of 15 residues. The data were taken from a study of shared clonotypes between healthy human individuals. Across the study: Serving as donors were two women and a few men, whose ages spanned 18 to 49.

Method: immunoSEQ multiplex PCR; TCRdb's copy keeps in-frame clones and lacks some. This table has 700,000 to 950,000 clones, around 96% appearing once. The specimen was naive CD8+ T cells sorted from blood. The chain recombines TRBV27 with TRBJ2-3; D is uncertain. The TCR originated in a man aged 30-40 years in good health. The CDR3 bases are TGTGCCAGCAGCTCCCACGACGGTGTAACAGATACGCAGTATTTT. This encodes CASSSHDGVTDTQYF.